The 31 T cell receptor beta chains given below trace back to one sample, sequenced in a study of post-analysis software for immune sequencing data. Study outcomes and limitations: In patients, TRBV5-6, TRBV5-1 and TRBV20-1 belonged to five TRBV segments found more frequently than in controls.

Every TCR beta cDNA library bore unique molecular identifiers. Each CDR3 protein gets one entry after TCRdb re-called the PCR reads with MiXCR. The data hold 700,000 to 900,000 distinct CDR3 sequences, with about 45% observed a single time. Antigens for these TCRs are unknown. Sequenced material: blood. These receptors came from a girl under 18 with multiple sclerosis.

This clonotype was counted only a few times. V is TRBV7-2 and J is TRBJ2-7; the D gene is possibly TRBD2 (5 bases). Germline V gene data show CDR1 as SGHTA and CDR2 as FQGNSA. The CDR3 totals 14 residues. Trimming cost V 2 bases and J 3 bases, with 11 bases left between them. The CDR3 is CASSLRESNYEQYF. The DNA for the CDR3 is TGTGCCAGCAGCTTAAGGGAGTCAAACTACGAGCAGTACTTC.

The CDR3 nucleotides are TGTGCCAGCACCTCAGACAGGGGGCTCGGAGAAAAACTGTTTTTT. As protein: CASTSDRGLGEKLFF. The V call is TRBV5-5, the J call TRBJ1-4, with TRBD1 matching 10 bases. Per germline, CDR1 SGHKS and CDR2 YYEKEE (reference sequence). V was clipped by 6 bases and J by 8 bases; unmatched bases: 10. The CDR3 has 15 amino acids.

The V gene is TRBV20-1, the J gene TRBJ1-2, with D possibly TRBD1 on 6 matching bases. This CDR3 spans 16 amino acids. The V end was cut by 5 bases, the J end by 7 bases, with 26 bases between. Germline assignment: CDR1 DFQATT and CDR2 SNEGSKA (reference sequence). CDR3 bases: TGCAGTGCTCCCCAGCCCCGGCAGGGGACCTCCCTTGGCTACACCTTC. It translates to CSAPQPRQGTSLGYTF.

The chain carries TRBV12-3 or TRBV12-4 and TRBJ2-7; D perhaps matches TRBD1 (6 bases). V was trimmed by 3 bases and J by 2 bases, leaving 11 bases between them. The CDR3 spans 14 residues. CDR3 residues: CASSFRPGAYEQYF. The CDR3 DNA reads as TGTGCCAGCAGTTTCCGACCAGGGGCCTACGAGCAGTACTTC.

In its sample, this clonotype was seen a few times. The rearrangement joins TRBV29-1 to TRBJ1-1; a weak D match, TRBD1 (5 bases). There are 15 residues in the CDR3. V lost 4 bases to trimming and J lost 4 bases, with 19 bases between them. The germline CDR1 and CDR2 sequences are SQVTM and ANQGSEA. Here the CDR3 reads CSVAFRGHGATEAFF. As DNA, the CDR3 is TGCAGCGTTGCTTTTCGCGGACACGGGGCCACTGAAGCTTTCTTT.

The chain has TRBV18 and TRBJ2-7, with 8 bases identical to TRBD1. Germline trimming cut 6 bases from V and 7 bases from J; bases unmatched to any gene: 14. Germline V lookup: CDR1 KGHSH, CDR2 LQKENI. The CDR3 length is 15 residues. The CDR3 coding sequence is TGTGCCAGCTCCCACGGGCAGGGGGCATCTGGGGAGCAGTACTTC. Residues: CASSHGQGASGEQYF.

This clonotype was observed a handful of times. The V and J genes are TRBV24-1 and TRBJ2-3; D is perhaps TRBD2 (6 bases). This CDR3 is 14 amino acids long. With 5 bases removed from V and 7 bases from J, the gap between germline ends came to 15 bases. In germline, CDR1 is KGHDR, CDR2 SFDVKD. CDR3: CATSGRDSINTQYF. CDR3 coding DNA: TGTGCCACCAGTGGCCGGGACTCCATTAATACGCAGTATTTT.

The V gene is TRBV28, the J gene TRBJ2-1; D is possibly TRBD2 (5 bases). Germline V gene lookup returns CDR1 MDHEN and CDR2 SYDVKM. This CDR3 has 15 residues. Trimming removed 6 bases at V and 8 bases at J, with 20 bases between. CDR3 residues: CASSPTQPSSDEQFF. CDR3 DNA sequence: TGTGCCAGCAGCCCAACCCAACCTAGCAGCGATGAGCAGTTCTTC.

This clonotype showed up just a few times. J is TRBJ2-1 and V is TRBV5-1; TRBD2 aligns across 16 bases. J gave up 9 bases and V 4 bases, and 7 bases lay outside the gene matches. This CDR3 comprises 16 residues. CDR1 is SGHRS and CDR2 is YFSETQ in the germline V gene. CDR3 residues: CASSLKGLAGGLEQFF. The CDR3 DNA is TGCGCCAGCAGCCTCAAGGGACTAGCGGGAGGGCTTGAGCAGTTCTTC. The full variable domain, in which reference TRBV5-1 and TRBJ2-1 provide the parts outside the CDR3, is KAGVTQTPRYLIKTRGQQVTLSCSPISGHRSVSWYQQTPGQGLQFLFEYFSETQRNKGNFPGRFSGRQFSNSRSEMNVSTLELGDSALYLCASSLKGLAGGLEQFFGPGTRLTVL.

This clonotype turned up a few times. This chain connects TRBV6-5 to TRBJ2-3; D unclear. The length of the CDR3 is 11 residues. Germline CDR1 MNHEY, CDR2 SVGAGI. V lost 7 bases, J lost 3 bases, and 5 bases lay in between. The CDR3 region has the DNA TGTGCCAGCATCCAAACAGATACGCAGTATTTT. It specifies CASIQTDTQYF.

This clonotype showed up just a few times. The gene calls are TRBV7-2 and TRBJ2-7; 7 nucleotides align to TRBD1. CDR3 size: 14 residues. V dropped 4 bases and J dropped 6; count of bases not matched to a gene: 9. CDR1 and CDR2 (germline): SGHTA, FQGNSA. CDR3 nucleotides: TGTGCCAGCAGCTCCGGGACAGTCAGGGTCGAGCAGTACTTC. Translating gives CASSSGTVRVEQYF.

The chain uses TRBV9 and TRBJ2-5; D remains ambiguous. Looked up from germline, CDR1 is SGDLS and CDR2 is YYNGEE. CDR3 length equals 16 residues. The V and J ends lost 0 bases and 5 bases respectively, with 17 bases between them. The CDR3 DNA follows: TGTGCCAGCAGCGTAGTCCCGGGCGCCCCACCCGAGACCCAGTACTTC. Its translation is CASSVVPGAPPETQYF.

CDR3 coding DNA: TGCGCCAGCAGCCAAGCGGGGACTGACTATGGCTACACCTTC. Translating it yields CASSQAGTDYGYTF. The chain couples TRBV4-1 to TRBJ1-2, with a tentative D call TRBD1 (5 bases). Per germline, CDR1 MGHRA and CDR2 YSYEKL. This CDR3 contains 14 residues. V was shortened by 1 base and J by 3 bases, with 9 bases between the two germline ends.

The V gene is TRBV7-9, the J gene TRBJ2-5; no clear D. Trimming left V 1 base short and J 4 bases short, with 10 bases between. From germline, CDR1 is SEHNR and CDR2 FQNEAQ (reference sequence). This CDR3 is built from 14 residues. The DNA of the CDR3 is TGTGCCAGCAGCTTAGGGTACCAAGGAGAGACCCAGTACTTC. It codes for CASSLGYQGETQYF.

This clonotype was detected a few times. V and J are TRBV7-9 and TRBJ1-2; 8 bases are shared with TRBD1. The junction had 8 bases not matched to a gene; V was cut back by 5 bases and J by 6 bases. Germline CDR1 reads SEHNR; CDR2 reads FQNEAQ (reference sequence). This CDR3 spans 14 amino acids. The CDR3: CASSGQGLLDGYTF. The CDR3 nucleotides read TGTGCCAGCAGCGGACAGGGACTCCTCGATGGCTACACCTTC.

The rearrangement links TRBV3-1 to TRBJ2-4, with 7 bases fitting TRBD2. V lost 1 base and J lost 13; bases outside the gene matches: 10. The CDR3 is made up of 14 amino acids. CDR1 LGHDT and CDR2 YNNKEL come from the germline V gene (reference sequence). For the CDR3, the DNA is TGTGCCAGCAGCCAAGGAGGACGGGGGGAAGAGCAGTACTTC. Its translation is CASSQGGRGEEQYF.

CDR3 nucleotides: TGTGCCACCAGCAGAGAGGCCTCAATGGTCGGCTACACCTTC. Its translation is CATSREASMVGYTF. The V gene is TRBV15, the J gene TRBJ1-2; D not resolved. V lost 0 bases, J lost 8 bases, and 13 bases lay in between. This CDR3 is built from 14 residues. Per the germline V gene, CDR1 is LNHNV and CDR2 is YYDKDF (reference sequence).

The table lists this clonotype with many counts. The chain employs TRBV7-3 and TRBJ2-6; no reliable D call. The length of the CDR3 is 14 residues. The ends were cut back, 2 bases at V and 2 bases at J, with 4 bases in the middle. The germline V gene encodes CDR1 SGHTA and CDR2 FQGTGA. This chain's CDR3 is CASSLGTGANVLTF. The CDR3 DNA is TGTGCCAGCAGCTTAGGAACTGGGGCCAACGTCCTGACTTTC.

This clonotype appeared a few times. The J gene is TRBJ2-1, the V gene TRBV12-3 or TRBV12-4; TRBD2 agrees at 14 bases. This CDR3 is 16 amino acids long. The ends lost 5 bases at V and 7 bases at J; junction bases unmatched: 7. CDR3 DNA: TGTGCCAGCAGTATATCCGGGACTAGCGGGAGTAATGAGCAGTTCTTC. Protein product: CASSISGTSGSNEQFF.

This clonotype has just a few counts. V usage is TRBV7-2 and J usage is TRBJ2-7; 10 positions agree with TRBD2. V lost 5 bases and J lost 2; bases outside the gene matches: 3. This CDR3 is built from 14 residues. Germline V gene sequence: CDR1 SGHTA, CDR2 FQGNSA. For the CDR3, the DNA is TGTGCCAGCAGCCCTAGCGGGAGAACCTACGAGCAGTACTTC. Amino acid sequence: CASSPSGRTYEQYF.

This clonotype came up a few times. J is TRBJ2-5 and V is TRBV12-3 or TRBV12-4, with TRBD2 identical over 12 bases. J gave up 4 bases and V 6 bases, and 6 bases lay outside the gene matches. There are 15 residues in the CDR3. The CDR3: CASRKTSGSRETQYF. The CDR3 DNA is TGTGCCAGCAGGAAGACTAGCGGGAGTAGAGAGACCCAGTACTTC.

As regards this clonotype: An end of the junction differs from the germline gene, which may be a read error. The rearrangement joins TRBV25-1 to TRBJ2-1; D is perhaps TRBD2 (6 bases). Germline CDR1 and CDR2: MGHDK and SYGVNS. The CDR3 is 15 residues long. The CDR3 bases are TGTGCCAGTCCTTATAGCGGAGACTCCTACGATGAGCAGTTCTTC. Its protein product is CASPYSGDSYDEQFF.

The chain couples TRBV29-1 to TRBJ1-2; TRBD1 agrees at 10 bases. The CDR3 totals 13 residues. The germline CDR1 and CDR2 sequences are SQVTM and ANQGSEA. V lost 7 bases to trimming and J lost 6 bases; unmatched junction nucleotides: 8. The CDR3 loop reads CSAGTGDFDGYTF. CDR3 coding DNA: TGCAGCGCTGGGACAGGGGATTTTGATGGCTACACCTTC. The complete variable domain, with remaining parts taken from reference TRBV29-1 and TRBJ1-2, reads SAVISQKPSRDICQRGTSLTIQCQVDSQVTMMFWYRQQPGQSLTLIATANQGSEATYESGFVIDKFPISRPNLTFSTLTVSNMSPEDSSIYLCSAGTGDFDGYTFGSGTRLTVV.

The chain uses TRBV20-1 and TRBJ1-2, with unresolved D. Germline CDR1 is DFQATT and CDR2 is SNEGSKA (reference sequence). The CDR3 has 11 amino acids. V gave up 0 bases and J gave up 8 bases, with 7 bases separating them. CDR3 in DNA: TGCAGTGCTAGAGAAAATCCCGGCTACACCTTC. This sequence encodes CSARENPGYTF.

The V gene is TRBV30, the J gene TRBJ2-6, with D perhaps TRBD2 (7 bases). CDR3 length: 17 amino acids. Germline V gene lookup returns CDR1 GTSNPN and CDR2 SVGIG (reference sequence). The ends were cut back, 1 base at V and 4 bases at J, with 17 bases in the middle. The CDR3 DNA reads as TGTGCCTGGAGTGAGGGGGGGGCTGTCTTAGGGGCCAACGTCCTGACTTTC. This gives the protein CAWSEGGAVLGANVLTF.

The CDR3, as DNA: TGTGCCAGCAGTGAAGCGAGAGGGGCGGTTGGTCAGCCCCAGCATTTT. Translated, it gives CASSEARGAVGQPQHF. The rearrangement joins TRBV2 to TRBJ1-5; perhaps TRBD1 as D (5 bases). The CDR3 is made up of 16 amino acids. The germline gives CDR1 SNHLY, CDR2 FYNNEI. V dropped 0 bases and J dropped 6 bases, with 15 bases sitting between them.

The rearrangement joins TRBV27 to TRBJ1-1, with TRBD1 as a possible D gene (6 bases). The V gene lost 2 bases and the J gene lost 3 bases, with 7 bases spanning the gap. This CDR3 has 13 amino acids. Germline loops: CDR1 MNHEY, CDR2 SMNVEV (reference sequence). The CDR3 here is CASSLTGHTEAFF. Here the CDR3 DNA reads TGTGCCAGCAGTTTAACAGGGCACACTGAAGCTTTCTTT.

This clonotype was seen more than once but under ten times. This rearrangement joins TRBV11-2 to TRBJ2-3; 7 bases line up with TRBD1. V lost 5 bases and J lost 6; bases outside the gene matches: 8. The CDR3 has 14 amino acids. Germline V CDR1 and CDR2: SGHAT, FQNNGV. CDR3 amino acids: CASSPDRVLDTQYF. The DNA of the CDR3 is TGTGCCAGCAGCCCCGACAGGGTTCTGGATACGCAGTATTTT.

V is TRBV7-9 and J is TRBJ2-7; D is possibly TRBD1 (5 bases). CDR3 length equals 16 residues. Germline V gene data show CDR1 as SEHNR and CDR2 as FQNEAQ (reference sequence). Trimming took off 4 bases at V and 0 bases at J, with 16 bases between the two ends. The CDR3 nucleotides read TGTGCCAGCAGCTCTACGACAGTGCAAGTCTCCTACGAGCAGTACTTC. This translates into CASSSTTVQVSYEQYF.

Only a few counts were recorded for this clonotype. The chain carries TRBV10-3 and TRBJ2-7; 9 positions match TRBD1. The germline V gene encodes CDR1 ENHRY and CDR2 SYGVKD. CDR3 size: 16 residues. V dropped 3 bases and J dropped 6; count of bases not matched to a gene: 12. The CDR3 nucleotides are TGTGCCATCAGTGATACGGTGACAGGGGGAATGGGCGAGCAGTACTTC. Its translation: CAISDTVTGGMGEQYF.

The genes are TRBV15 and TRBJ2-3, with D unresolved. The CDR3 runs 16 residues. Germline-derived CDR1 and CDR2 are LNHNV and YYDKDF (reference sequence). The V end was cut by 0 bases, the J end by 1 base, with 11 bases between. CDR3 coding DNA: TGTGCCACCAGCAGAGATACCGGTGTGGGCACAGATACGCAGTATTTT. The encoded protein is CATSRDTGVGTDTQYF.